These T cell receptor beta chains were read from a single sample in a study of post-analysis software for immune sequencing data. One entry per CDR3 protein results from TCRdb running MiXCR on the PCR reads. The table shows about half a million distinct CDR3 sequences, with around a third occurring only once. The specimen was blood. The receptors stem from a girl aged 2-17 years with multiple sclerosis. Both conserved end residues are part of each CDR3. The D gene is left open where the match is weak. The listing skips clone size in some rows; elsewhere it reads once, few, many or a size class.

>TRBJ2-4|14|TRBV4-1|few|.
CASSQPPGKNIQYF
TGCGCCAGCAGCCAACCTCCCGGGAAAAACATTCAGTACTTC
>TRBJ2-1|13|TRBV12-3/TRBV12-4|few|.
CASSLRPYNEQFF
TGTGCCAGCAGTTTACGCCCCTACAATGAGCAGTTCTTC
>TRBJ1-1|15|TRBV29-1|.|.
CSVGGRVWDVVEAFF
TGCAGCGTTGGGGGAAGAGTGTGGGACGTAGTTGAAGCTTTCTTT
>TRBJ1-2|14|TRBV3-1|.|.
CAGSQVRGGDGYTF
TGTGCCGGCAGCCAAGTAAGAGGGGGTGACGGCTACACCTTC
>TRBJ2-2|14|TRBV3-1|.|.
CASSRQRLSGELFF
TGTGCCAGCAGCCGTCAAAGGCTCTCCGGGGAGCTGTTTTTT
>TRBJ1-4|16|TRBV5-1|.|TRBD1
CASSPRDSPTNEKLFF
TGCGCCAGCAGCCCAAGGGACAGCCCAACTAATGAAAAACTGTTTTTT
>TRBJ2-1|16|TRBV29-1|.|TRBD2
CSVPGLAGVSVNEQFF
TGCAGCGTACCCGGACTAGCGGGGGTTTCAGTTAATGAGCAGTTCTTC
>TRBJ2-3|16|TRBV5-1|.|.
CASSWEMRHGTDTQYF
TGCGCCAGCAGCTGGGAGATGAGGCACGGCACAGATACGCAGTATTTT
>TRBJ2-3|16|TRBV5-5|few|TRBD2
CASTLGGGRLTDTQYF
TGTGCCAGCACCCTCGGCGGGGGGCGGCTCACAGATACGCAGTATTTT
>TRBJ2-1|13|TRBV10-3|few|.
CAISQGQANEQFF
TGTGCCATCTCGCAGGGGCAAGCGAATGAGCAGTTCTTC
>TRBJ2-5|15|TRBV29-1|few|TRBD1
CSALRQGAAQETQYF
TGCAGCGCCCTTCGACAGGGGGCGGCCCAAGAGACCCAGTACTTC
>TRBJ2-3|13|TRBV6-2/TRBV6-3|.|.
CASRGGSSDTQYF
TGTGCCAGCAGGGGGGGCTCGTCAGATACGCAGTATTTT
>TRBJ2-7|15|TRBV6-2/TRBV6-3|many|.
CASKQLGGTAYEQYF
TGTGCCAGCAAGCAATTGGGAGGGACAGCCTACGAGCAGTACTTC
>TRBJ2-3|20|TRBV29-1|.|TRBD2
CSVEGATDSSAGGSTDTQYF
TGCAGCGTTGAAGGGGCGACGGACAGCTCTGCGGGGGGGAGCACAGATACGCAGTATTTT
>TRBJ2-6|15|TRBV9|few|.
CASSAGWSGANVLTF
TGTGCCAGCAGCGCAGGGTGGTCTGGGGCCAACGTCCTGACTTTC
>TRBJ2-7|15|TRBV20-1|many|TRBD2
CSARDGGGSTYEQYF
TGCAGTGCTAGAGATGGGGGGGGGTCGACCTACGAGCAGTACTTC
>TRBJ2-1|16|TRBV5-1|few|.
CASSSIGSPAYNEQFF
TGCGCCAGCAGCTCAATAGGCTCCCCGGCCTACAATGAGCAGTTCTTC
>TRBJ1-4|12|TRBV6-5|.|.
CASRETNEKLFF
TGTGCCAGCAGGGAGACTAATGAAAAACTGTTTTTT
>TRBJ2-1|17|TRBV4-1|few|TRBD2
CASSLGGGALPYNEQFF
TGCGCCAGCAGCCTCGGCGGGGGGGCTCTTCCCTACAATGAGCAGTTCTTC
>TRBJ2-3|12|TRBV6-5|few|TRBD2
CASRGGVDTQYF
TGTGCCAGCCGGGGGGGCGTTGATACGCAGTATTTT
>TRBJ1-6|15|TRBV6-6|.|.
CASSQGLAYNSPLHF
TGTGCCAGCAGTCAGGGGCTAGCCTATAATTCACCCCTCCACTTT
>TRBJ2-1|15|TRBV20-1|.|TRBD2
CSARPVAGGHNEQFF
TGCAGTGCTAGGCCGGTAGCGGGGGGTCACAATGAGCAGTTCTTC
>TRBJ2-1|14|TRBV10-1|few|TRBD1
CASRDRGSYNEQFF
TGCGCCAGCCGGGACAGGGGATCCTACAATGAGCAGTTCTTC
>TRBJ1-4|15|TRBV7-9|.|.
CASSLTGGTNEKLFF
TGTGCCAGCAGCTTAACGGGAGGGACTAATGAAAAACTGTTTTTT
>TRBJ2-7|15|TRBV7-3|.|.
CASSPTGDSNNEQYF
TGTGCCAGCAGCCCGACCGGGGACTCTAACAATGAGCAGTACTTC
>TRBJ1-6|19|TRBV6-5|few|.
CASSYSISLGQIHNSPLHF
TGTGCCAGCAGTTACTCGATTAGTCTAGGACAGATCCATAATTCACCCCTCCACTTT
>TRBJ1-6|19|TRBV5-1|once|.
CASSESGTRVVIGHSPLHF
TGCGCCAGCAGCGAATCCGGGACAAGAGTCGTAATAGGACATTCACCCCTCCACTTT
>TRBJ1-1|14|TRBV6-5|few|TRBD1
CASNLQGTKTEAFF
TGTGCCAGCAACCTACAGGGGACAAAAACTGAAGCTTTCTTT
>TRBJ2-7|15|TRBV11-2|.|TRBD2
CASSPQRGGWNEQYF
TGTGCCAGCAGCCCGCAGCGGGGGGGCTGGAATGAGCAGTACTTC
>TRBJ2-1|14|TRBV5-1|few|.
CASSPGHGRNEQFF
TGCGCCAGCAGCCCGGGACACGGACGAAATGAGCAGTTCTTC
>TRBJ1-2|16|TRBV15|few|TRBD1
CATSSRVPGGYYGYTF
TGTGCCACCAGCTCCAGAGTCCCAGGGGGATATTATGGCTACACCTTC
>TRBJ1-5|14|TRBV6-5|.|TRBD1
CASSYQQGYQPQHF
TGTGCCAGCAGTTACCAACAGGGGTATCAGCCCCAGCATTTT
>TRBJ2-7|15|TRBV9|few|TRBD2
CASSVSGGAFNEQYF
TGTGCCAGCAGCGTTAGCGGGGGGGCCTTTAACGAGCAGTACTTC
>TRBJ1-1|12|TRBV20-1|.|TRBD1
CSAPVTGVGAFF
TGCAGTGCCCCTGTGACAGGGGTTGGGGCTTTCTTT
>TRBJ2-7|14|TRBV20-1|once|TRBD1
CSASPGTGGYEQYF
TGCAGTGCTAGTCCTGGGACAGGGGGATACGAGCAGTACTTC
>TRBJ2-1|15|TRBV6-6|few|.
CASSYGGYSYNEQFF
TGTGCCAGCAGTTACGGCGGATACTCCTACAATGAGCAGTTCTTC
>TRBJ2-7|15|TRBV7-9|few|.
CASSPRDSSSYEQYF
TGTGCCAGCAGCCCCCGGGACTCAAGCTCCTACGAGCAGTACTTC
>TRBJ1-4|16|TRBV5-1|.|.
CASSLDGTANNEKLFF
TGCGCCAGCAGCTTAGACGGGACCGCCAATAATGAAAAACTGTTTTTT
>TRBJ2-1|13|TRBV10-3|few|TRBD1
CAIGQEWGNEQFF
TGTGCCATTGGACAGGAGTGGGGCAATGAGCAGTTCTTC
>TRBJ2-7|12|TRBV29-1|few|.
CSVEGPLYEQYF
TGCAGCGTTGAAGGGCCTCTCTACGAGCAGTACTTC